This T cell receptor beta chain is from a study of blood T cell repertoires in COVID-19. Study details: The United States, Italy and Spain supplied acute and convalescent COVID-19 samples. PBMCs, B-cell-depleted T cells, or T cells were the source of the cDNA or gDNA that made up the material.

Methods used by the authors: Amplified reference gene primers provided the basis for estimating nucleated cell counts. This table comes from immunoSEQ multiplex PCR, and its TCRdb copy is limited to in-frame clones, with some not included. V and J calls and clone size come straight from that table; D and trimming were deduced from the DNA. The sample shows around 130,000 clones, 84% of them seen only once. Germline V gene lookup returns CDR1 SGHTS and CDR2 YDEGEE. This CDR3 is built from 15 residues. The V and J ends lost 1 base and 7 bases, in that order; junction bases with no gene match: 8. Input material: peripheral blood. This TCR was recovered from a woman at least 80 years old with acute or convalescent COVID-19. The V gene is TRBV5-8, the J gene TRBJ1-2, with TRBD1 matching 9 bases. The CDR3 sequence: CASSLSPGQGGGYTF. CDR3 nucleotides: TGTGCCAGCAGCTTGAGCCCGGGACAGGGCGGTGGCTACACCTTC.